The subject of this entry is one TCR beta chain. This specimen belongs to a study of blood T cell repertoires in COVID-19. Overall study context: Italy, Spain and the United States were the sources of the convalescent and acute COVID-19 samples.

Recovery meant two consecutive negative NP/OP PCR tests, professional clearance, or resolved symptoms. Original data processing: For nucleated cells, counts were estimated from reference gene primer amplification. TCRdb's copy holds only in-frame clones and misses some; the assay was immunoSEQ multiplex PCR. Clone size and the V and J calls come from that table; the DNA yielded D and trimming. The top ten clones hold approximately 0.93% of a sample with a few hundred thousand clones, about 90% of them seen once. The CDR3 sequence is 15 residues long. V lost 1 base, J lost 8 bases, and 8 bases stayed unmatched. In germline, CDR1 is SGHTA, CDR2 FQGNSA.

V usage is TRBV7-2 and J usage is TRBJ1-2; 9 bases are a match to TRBD1. The sample taken for sequencing was PBMCs or T cells enriched from blood (not recorded which). The sequence was collected from a woman in her thirties who had recovered from COVID-19. This CDR3 is CASSLELRQGEGYTF. The CDR3 nucleotides are TGTGCCAGCAGCTTAGAACTTCGACAGGGGGAGGGCTACACCTTC.